These 25 T cell receptor beta chains were all obtained from the same sample, sequenced in a study of PD-L1 blockade in urothelial cancer. TCRdb's table, derived via immunoSEQ multiplex PCR, lists solely in-frame clones and lacks some. The table shows about 25,000 clones, with approximately 81% occurring only once. The sequences come from PBMCs, collected around atezolizumab (anti-PD-L1) treatment. All receptors derive from a man in his 70s with urothelial cancer.

The V call is TRBV27, the J call TRBJ1-1, with D possibly TRBD1 on 5 matching bases. This CDR3 contains 13 residues. V lost 6 bases to trimming and J lost 6 bases, with 14 bases between them. CDR1 is MNHEY and CDR2 is SMNVEV in the germline V gene (reference sequence). CDR3 in amino acids: CASSAQGWAEAFF. CDR3 nucleotide sequence: TGTGCCAGCAGCGCCCAGGGTTGGGCTGAAGCTTTCTTT.

This chain joins TRBV27 and TRBJ2-3; D is unresolved. This CDR3 is built from 14 residues. Trimming stripped 6 bases from V and 1 base from J, with 11 bases between. Germline CDR1 reads MNHEY; CDR2 reads SMNVEV (reference sequence). The CDR3 reads CASRSWLRTDTQYF. In DNA form, the CDR3 reads TGTGCCAGCAGGTCGTGGCTTCGCACAGATACGCAGTATTTT.

The chain combines TRBV10-3 with TRBJ1-1; possible D gene TRBD1, 6 bases. This CDR3 has 15 amino acids. Trimming took off 2 bases at V and 4 bases at J, with 14 bases between the two ends. CDR1 is ENHRY and CDR2 is SYGVKD in the germline V gene. The CDR3 nucleotides read TGTGCCATCAGTGAGACAGGGACCTCGGGCACTGAAGCTTTCTTT. This translates into CAISETGTSGTEAFF.

This rearrangement joins TRBV27 to TRBJ2-3, with 7 nucleotides matching TRBD1. The CDR3 is made up of 17 amino acids. Germline loops: CDR1 MNHEY, CDR2 SMNVEV (reference sequence). J gave up 4 bases and V 5 bases, and 15 bases lay outside the gene matches. CDR3 amino acids: CASSLVPTGRLADTQYF. CDR3 nucleotide sequence: TGTGCCAGCAGTCTCGTCCCGACAGGGCGCCTGGCAGATACGCAGTATTTT.

The chain has TRBV5-1 and TRBJ2-1; 7 bases align to TRBD2. V lost 2 bases and J lost 4; bases outside the gene matches: 6. Germline-derived CDR1 and CDR2 are SGHRS and YFSETQ. The CDR3 is made up of 15 amino acids. The CDR3 protein is CASSFGLAAYNEQFF. The CDR3 bases are TGCGCCAGCAGCTTTGGGCTAGCGGCATACAATGAGCAGTTCTTC. Variable domain in full (rest from reference TRBV5-1 and TRBJ2-1): KAGVTQTPRYLIKTRGQQVTLSCSPISGHRSVSWYQQTPGQGLQFLFEYFSETQRNKGNFPGRFSGRQFSNSRSEMNVSTLELGDSALYLCASSFGLAAYNEQFFGPGTRLTVL.

The rearrangement joins TRBV18 to TRBJ2-5; no definite D call. Trimming cost V 4 bases and J 1 base, with 13 bases left between them. CDR3 size: 15 residues. CDR1 KGHSH and CDR2 LQKENI come from the germline V gene. This CDR3 reads CASSRESGSQETQYF. DNA of the CDR3: TGTGCCAGCTCACGAGAATCCGGGTCCCAAGAGACCCAGTACTTC.

V is TRBV30 and J is TRBJ1-3, with TRBD1 as a possible D gene (5 bases). V gave up 4 bases and J gave up 0 bases, with 16 bases separating them. The CDR3 is 16 amino acids. In germline, CDR1 is GTSNPN, CDR2 SVGIG (reference sequence). The CDR3 protein is CAWTYGGRVSGNTIYF. The CDR3 DNA follows: TGTGCCTGGACCTATGGGGGGAGGGTCTCTGGAAACACCATATATTTT.

The chain has TRBV21-1 and TRBJ2-7; TRBD2 was called by the table and not checked on the DNA. TRBV21-1 is a pseudogene locus. The CDR3 runs 13 residues. The chain's CDR3 is CASSPAGVDEQYF. In DNA form, the CDR3 reads TGTGCCAGCAGCCCGGCGGGAGTGGACGAGCAGTACTTC.

V usage is TRBV29-1 and J usage is TRBJ1-2; possible D gene TRBD1, 6 bases. From germline, CDR1 is SQVTM and CDR2 ANQGSEA. The length of the CDR3 is 10 residues. V lost 5 bases to trimming and J lost 7 bases, with 8 bases between them. The CDR3 coding sequence is TGCAGCGTTCAGGACAGTGGCTACACCTTC. Its protein product is CSVQDSGYTF.

V usage is TRBV11-2 and J usage is TRBJ2-1; 8 nucleotides align to TRBD2. The CDR3 is 15 amino acids. Germline CDR1 SGHAT, CDR2 FQNNGV. The V segment lost 6 bases and the J segment 2 bases; nucleotides outside the gene matches: 6. DNA for the CDR3: TGTGCCAGCAGTCGGGAGGGCCGCCCCTACAATGAGCAGTTCTTC. This gives the protein CASSREGRPYNEQFF.

This chain joins TRBV6-5 and TRBJ1-1; 7 bases map to TRBD1. There are 15 residues in the CDR3. From germline, CDR1 is MNHEY and CDR2 SVGAGI. V lost 0 bases to trimming and J lost 1 base; unmatched junction nucleotides: 2. CDR3 DNA sequence: TGTGCCAGCAGTTACTCCGGGACAGCGAACACTGAAGCTTTCTTT. This gives the protein CASSYSGTANTEAFF.

The genes are TRBV28 and TRBJ2-7; D uncertain. This CDR3 contains 12 residues. In germline, CDR1 is MDHEN, CDR2 SYDVKM. Trimming took off 11 bases at V and 2 bases at J, with 13 bases between the two ends. DNA of the CDR3: TGTGCCTCGAAGGCCCGGGCCTACGAGCAGTACTTC. Translation: CASKARAYEQYF.

The chain links TRBV7-8 to TRBJ2-7; D might be TRBD1 (5 bases). V was pared by 2 bases and J by 3 bases, with 8 bases between. Germline CDR1 and CDR2: SGHVS and FQNEAQ. The CDR3 length is 13 residues. This CDR3 is CASSLQGFYEQYF. DNA for the CDR3: TGTGCCAGCAGCTTACAGGGATTCTACGAGCAGTACTTC.

The V gene is TRBV6-5, the J gene TRBJ2-7; 7 bases fit TRBD1. The CDR3 is 15 residues long. V lost 7 bases and J lost 7; bases outside the gene matches: 16. The germline V gene has CDR1 MNHEY and CDR2 SVGAGI. CDR3 DNA: TGTGCCAGCACCTCCTCGGACAGGAAGAGTTGGGAGCAGTACTTC. Encoded protein: CASTSSDRKSWEQYF.

The V gene is TRBV28, the J gene TRBJ1-2; 9 bases are a match to TRBD1. The trim removed 3 bases at V and 4 bases at J, leaving 3 bases unmatched. CDR1 is MDHEN and CDR2 is SYDVKM in the germline V gene. The CDR3 covers 14 residues. CDR3 region: CASSFTDRGYGYTF. The CDR3 DNA reads TGTGCCAGCAGTTTTACGGACAGGGGCTATGGCTACACCTTC.

This clone was recorded once. This chain joins TRBV4-1 and TRBJ2-1, with TRBD2 matching 14 bases. J lost 9 bases, V lost 4 bases, and 5 bases had no gene match. CDR3 length: 15 residues. Germline lookup yields CDR1 MGHRA and CDR2 YSYEKL. DNA for the CDR3: TGCGCCAGCAGCCGCCGGGGACTAGCGGGAGTTGAGCAGTTCTTC. This translates into CASSRRGLAGVEQFF.

The chain combines TRBV27 with TRBJ1-2; weak D call: TRBD1 (5 bases). Germline V lookup: CDR1 MNHEY, CDR2 SMNVEV (reference sequence). Trimming removed 6 bases at V and 6 bases at J, with 11 bases between. This CDR3 contains 12 residues. CDR3 nucleotides: TGTGCCAGCAGGGCCGACAGTCATGGCTACACCTTC. Protein sequence: CASRADSHGYTF.

This clone was detected only once. J is TRBJ2-6 and V is TRBV6-1; 14 bases line up with TRBD2. CDR1 is MNHNS, CDR2 SASEGT, per germline. The trim removed 4 bases at V and 4 bases at J, leaving 3 bases unmatched. The CDR3 is made up of 17 amino acids. CDR3 protein: CASSVGLAGAGANVLTF. In DNA, the CDR3 is TGTGCCAGCAGTGTGGGACTAGCGGGAGCCGGGGCCAACGTCCTGACTTTC.

This chain links TRBV7-3 with TRBJ2-2; D is unclear. Germline CDR1 SGHTA, CDR2 FQGTGA. Between the trimmed V and J ends, which lost 3 bases and 4 bases, there was a span of 12 bases. This CDR3 comprises 15 residues. The DNA for the CDR3 is TGTGCCAGCAGCTTCGGAATCCCTAGCACCGGGGAGCTGTTTTTT. It translates to CASSFGIPSTGELFF.

The genes are TRBV10-2 and TRBJ2-6; D gene uncertain. V was cut by 3 bases and J by 0 bases, with 9 bases left in between. Germline CDR1 is WSHSY and CDR2 is SAAADI. The CDR3 runs to 16 residues. The CDR3 protein is CASSESFGSGANVLTF. The CDR3 nucleotides read TGCGCCAGCAGTGAATCTTTCGGCTCTGGGGCCAACGTCCTGACTTTC.

The genes are TRBV30 and TRBJ1-6, with a possible D match to TRBD1 (5 bases). Germline V gene sequence: CDR1 GTSNPN, CDR2 SVGIG (reference sequence). The CDR3 runs to 16 residues. The V end lost 3 bases, the J end lost 9 bases, and 21 bases lay between the germline ends. CDR3 protein: CAWRLGTKGRSSPLHF. CDR3 nucleotide sequence: TGTGCCTGGAGGCTAGGGACTAAGGGACGGAGTTCACCCCTCCACTTT.

The rearrangement joins TRBV2 to TRBJ1-4; D unclear. The length of the CDR3 is 14 residues. The V and J ends lost 8 bases and 3 bases respectively, with 13 bases between them. Germline values: CDR1 SNHLY, CDR2 FYNNEI. CDR3 DNA sequence: TGTGCCAGCCACAGTTGGGAGTCTAATGAAAAACTGTTTTTT. It yields the protein CASHSWESNEKLFF.

The V and J genes are TRBV29-1 and TRBJ1-1; the match to TRBD1 covers 8 bases. The CDR3 runs 12 residues. V lost 6 bases to trimming and J lost 4 bases; unmatched junction nucleotides: 4. From germline, CDR1 is SQVTM and CDR2 ANQGSEA. The CDR3 sequence is CSVRQGSTEAFF. In nucleotides, the CDR3 is TGCAGCGTCAGACAGGGGAGCACTGAAGCTTTCTTT.

The V call is TRBV5-1, the J call TRBJ2-5, with 8 bases that match TRBD2. V trimming: 5 bases; J trimming: 3 bases; junction bases outside the gene matches: 6. Germline V gene data show CDR1 as SGHRS and CDR2 as YFSETQ. The CDR3 extends over 14 amino acids. CDR3 sequence: CASRGLGFEETQYF. For the CDR3, the DNA is TGCGCCAGCAGGGGACTAGGGTTTGAAGAGACCCAGTACTTC.

V usage is TRBV4-2 and J usage is TRBJ2-1; TRBD2 might be the D (6 bases). V was shortened by 6 bases and J by 9 bases, with 21 bases between the two germline ends. The CDR3 contains 15 residues. Germline V gene data show CDR1 as LGHNA and CDR2 as YNFKEQ. The DNA for the CDR3 is TGTGCCAGCAGTCAACAGTGGGACTGGGGTGTTGAGCAGTTCTTC. Protein sequence: CASSQQWDWGVEQFF.